The following is a TCR beta chain sequence with its context. Antigen unknown. Indicated time point: pre-sensitization, week 0. Indicated treatment: therapeutic diphenylcyclopropenone sensitization with weekly scalp DPC. Germline values: CDR1 SEHNR, CDR2 FQNEAQ (reference sequence). Trimming shortened V by 5 bases and J by 1 base, and 6 bases separated the two germline ends. The CDR3 is 14 residues long. Authors' analysis steps: TCR counts had a median of approximately 87,000 per sample and spanned roughly 20,000 to 750,000. TCRdb independently ran MiXCR on the RACE reads; one entry per CDR3 protein. The V and J calls reflect TCRdb's pipeline rather than the authors' work. The sample lists roughly 40,000 distinct CDR3 sequences; about 10% were seen once. These data come from a study of human T cells and chemical hapten exposure. Study-wide results and caveats: It was expanded TCRs that formed significantly more large CDR3 similarity clusters than controls did.

V is TRBV7-9 and J is TRBJ2-6, with D unresolved. The sequencing used whole blood, collected in connection with sensitization to the hapten diphenylcyclopropenone (DPC). This clonotype was obtained from a man aged 25-40 years with alopecia areata. Some clones in this sample may be carry-over from other donors' samples. In DNA form, the CDR3 reads TGTGCCAGCAGCCCAAATTCTGGGGCCAACGTCCTGACTTTC. Residues: CASSPNSGANVLTF.